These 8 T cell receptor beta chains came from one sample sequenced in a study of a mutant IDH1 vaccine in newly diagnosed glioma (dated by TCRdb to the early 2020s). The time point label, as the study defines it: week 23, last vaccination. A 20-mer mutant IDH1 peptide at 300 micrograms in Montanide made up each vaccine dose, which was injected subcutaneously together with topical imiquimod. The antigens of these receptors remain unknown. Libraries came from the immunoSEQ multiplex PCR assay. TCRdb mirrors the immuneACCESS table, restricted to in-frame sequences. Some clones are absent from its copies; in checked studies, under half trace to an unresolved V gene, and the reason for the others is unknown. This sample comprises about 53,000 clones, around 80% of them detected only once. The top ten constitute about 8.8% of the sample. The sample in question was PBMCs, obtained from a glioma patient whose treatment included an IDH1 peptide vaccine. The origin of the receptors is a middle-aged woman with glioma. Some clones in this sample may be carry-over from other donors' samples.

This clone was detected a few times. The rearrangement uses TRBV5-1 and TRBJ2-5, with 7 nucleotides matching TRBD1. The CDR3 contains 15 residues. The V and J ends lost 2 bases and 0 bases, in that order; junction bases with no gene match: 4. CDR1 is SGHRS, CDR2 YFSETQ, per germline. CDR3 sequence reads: CASSFTTGYQETQYF. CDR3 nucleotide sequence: TGCGCCAGCAGCTTTACGACAGGGTACCAAGAGACCCAGTACTTC.

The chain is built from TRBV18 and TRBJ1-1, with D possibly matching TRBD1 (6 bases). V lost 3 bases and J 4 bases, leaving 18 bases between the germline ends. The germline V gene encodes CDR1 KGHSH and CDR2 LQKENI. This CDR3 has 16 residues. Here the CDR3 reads CASSPPARGGLTEAFF. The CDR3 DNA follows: TGTGCCAGCTCACCCCCTGCCCGGGGGGGGCTCACTGAAGCTTTCTTT.

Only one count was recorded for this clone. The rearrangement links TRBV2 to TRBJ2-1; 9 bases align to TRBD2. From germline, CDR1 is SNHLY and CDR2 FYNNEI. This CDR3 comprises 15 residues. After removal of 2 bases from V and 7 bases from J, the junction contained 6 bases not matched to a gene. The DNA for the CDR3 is TGTGCCAGCAGTGAACGGGCGGGGGGGCTTAATGAGCAGTTCTTC. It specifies CASSERAGGLNEQFF.

Here the CDR3 reads CAWSWGDTEAFF. The CDR3 DNA is TGTGCCTGGAGTTGGGGGGACACTGAAGCTTTCTTT. The gene calls are TRBV30 and TRBJ1-1, with D possibly TRBD1 on 5 matching bases. CDR3 length: 12 residues. With 2 bases removed from V and 3 bases from J, the gap between germline ends came to 7 bases. Germline assignment: CDR1 GTSNPN and CDR2 SVGIG (reference sequence).

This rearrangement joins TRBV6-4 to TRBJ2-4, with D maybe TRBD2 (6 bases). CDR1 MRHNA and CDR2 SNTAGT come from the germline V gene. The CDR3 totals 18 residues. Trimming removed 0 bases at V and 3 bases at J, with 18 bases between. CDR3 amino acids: CASSDSGEPPGVKNIQYF. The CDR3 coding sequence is TGTGCCAGCAGTGACTCCGGGGAGCCACCGGGAGTCAAAAACATTCAGTACTTC.

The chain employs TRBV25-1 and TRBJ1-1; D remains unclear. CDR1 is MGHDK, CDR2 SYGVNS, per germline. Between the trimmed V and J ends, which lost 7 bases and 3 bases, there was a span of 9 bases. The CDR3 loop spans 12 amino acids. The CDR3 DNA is TGTGCCAGCAAGGACGGGGACACTGAAGCTTTCTTT. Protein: CASKDGDTEAFF.

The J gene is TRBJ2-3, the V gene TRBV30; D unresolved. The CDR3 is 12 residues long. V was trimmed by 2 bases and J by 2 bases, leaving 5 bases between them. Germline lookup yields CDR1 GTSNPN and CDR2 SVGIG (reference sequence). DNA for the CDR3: TGTGCCTGGAGTTTCCTCACAGATACGCAGTATTTT. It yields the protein CAWSFLTDTQYF.

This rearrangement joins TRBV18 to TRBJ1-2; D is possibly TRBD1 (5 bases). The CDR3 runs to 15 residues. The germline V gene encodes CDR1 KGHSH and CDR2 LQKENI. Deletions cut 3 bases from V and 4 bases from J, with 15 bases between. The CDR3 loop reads CASSPGGRGSYGYTF. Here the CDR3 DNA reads TGTGCCAGCTCACCGGGGGGTCGGGGGAGCTATGGCTACACCTTC.